One sample yielded the 8 T cell receptor beta chains listed below, sequenced in a study of blood T cell repertoires in COVID-19 (dated by TCRdb to about 2020). The library was generated by the immunoSEQ multiplex PCR assay. Here the immuneACCESS table is served through TCRdb, limited to in-frame sequences with V and J called. Missing clones are a known gap in these copies; in checked studies unresolved V genes cover under half, and the rest lacks a known reason. This sample holds a few hundred thousand clones; around 88% were observed only once. The ten most abundant clones make up about 6.7% of the sample. Sequencing was performed on peripheral blood. Every receptor here comes from a woman aged 25 to 45 with COVID-19, enrolled during active disease.

The CDR3 DNA reads as TGTGCCAGCAGCGCGGGTTTTACAGGGGGTGGTTTTTTAAGCTCCTACAATGAGCAGTTCTTC. Protein sequence: CASSAGFTGGGFLSSYNEQFF. The chain carries TRBV9 and TRBJ2-1; TRBD1 matches at 8 bases. The germline V gene encodes CDR1 SGDLS and CDR2 YYNGEE. Unmatched junction bases numbered 20, after V lost 3 bases and J lost 0 bases. The CDR3 loop spans 21 amino acids.

The chain carries TRBV4-1 and TRBJ2-7, with TRBD2 as a possible D gene (5 bases). The V and J ends lost 6 bases and 0 bases respectively, with 9 bases between them. CDR1 is MGHRA, CDR2 YSYEKL, per germline. CDR3 length equals 13 residues. CDR3: CASSREPSYEQYF. DNA of the CDR3: TGCGCCAGCAGTAGGGAGCCCTCCTACGAGCAGTACTTC.

The chain links TRBV6-5 to TRBJ1-1; TRBD1 is a possible D gene (5 bases). The germline V and J ends were trimmed by 6 bases and 2 bases, with 7 bases remaining between them. The CDR3 has 12 residues. Germline V gene lookup returns CDR1 MNHEY and CDR2 SVGAGI. The CDR3 bases are TGTGCCAGCAGCGACAGCAACACTGAAGCTTTCTTT. It specifies CASSDSNTEAFF.

CDR3 coding DNA: TGTGCCAGTAGTATACAAAGCGGGGGGCCCCATGAGCAGTTCTTC. Amino acids: CASSIQSGGPHEQFF. The chain recombines TRBV19 with TRBJ2-1; 9 nucleotides agree with TRBD2. Trimming removed 2 bases from V and 8 bases from J; junction bases left unmatched: 7. The CDR3 consists of 15 residues. CDR1 is LNHDA and CDR2 is SQIVND in the germline V gene (reference sequence).

This chain uses TRBV6-5 with TRBJ2-5; TRBD1 agrees at 7 bases. The CDR3 consists of 13 residues. Trimming took 6 bases from V and 3 from J; bases not matched to a gene: 4. CDR1 and CDR2 (germline): MNHEY, SVGAGI. Here the CDR3 reads CASRKQGKETQYF. CDR3 coding DNA: TGTGCCAGCAGGAAACAGGGGAAAGAGACCCAGTACTTC.

The chain joins TRBV12-5 to TRBJ2-3; unclear D gene. V shed 7 bases and J shed 1 base, with 21 bases lying between them. This CDR3 contains 17 residues. Germline V lookup: CDR1 LGHNT, CDR2 FRNRAP. The CDR3 loop reads CASALMVLAGGTDTQYF. CDR3 coding DNA: TGTGCTAGTGCCCTGATGGTTCTTGCAGGCGGCACAGATACGCAGTATTTT.

This clone was seen once. This rearrangement joins TRBV6-5 to TRBJ2-1, with TRBD2 identical over 15 bases. Germline values: CDR1 MNHEY, CDR2 SVGAGI. The CDR3 is made up of 14 amino acids. V lost 7 bases and J lost 7; bases outside the gene matches: 2. CDR3 loop: CASKGTSGGNEQFF. The DNA for the CDR3 is TGTGCCAGCAAGGGGACTAGCGGGGGGAATGAGCAGTTCTTC.

The chain uses TRBV6-5 and TRBJ1-2; D unclear. Germline assignment: CDR1 MNHEY and CDR2 SVGAGI. There are 15 residues in the CDR3. Trimming took 0 bases from V and 2 from J, leaving 10 bases between them. The CDR3 coding sequence is TGTGCCAGCAGTTACTCGATCAATCAGAACTATGGCTACACCTTC. It yields the protein CASSYSINQNYGYTF.